This TCR beta chain was profiled in a study of naive and memory T cell subsets. The study, taken as a whole, reports: From naive to CM, EM and EMRA, diversity decreased and Gini increased. The power law exponent of TCR abundance differed between naive and memory cells. Expression changes during T cell differentiation may affect RNA-based TCR counts. Especially in CD8 cells, naive repertoires contained a few larger clonotypes, possibly CD45RA-re-expressing memory cells.

The V gene's germline CDR1 is SQVTM and CDR2 ANQGSEA. V lost 2 bases and J lost 7, with 17 bases in between. This CDR3 has 14 residues. Cells stained for CD3, CD4, CD8, CD45RA, CD27 and viability were sorted into four CD45RA/CD27 subsets. In this sample, this clonotype turned up once. Its antigen is unknown. Two oligonucleotides, mixed equimolar, formed the beta constant-region primer covering TRBC1 and TRBC2. Nested alpha and beta constant-region primers with the SP2 primer drove four PCR rounds on ligated cDNA. MiXCR, run by TCRdb on the UMI-ligation and nested PCR reads, gives a single entry per CDR3 protein. The sample lists under 150,000 distinct CDR3 sequences; about 20% were seen once.

The origin of this receptor is a human donor in good health. What was sequenced was naive CD8+ T cells from blood. This chain links TRBV29-1 with TRBJ1-1; possible D gene TRBD1, 6 bases. As DNA, the CDR3 is TGCAGCGTTGAAATTTCCTACAGGGCCGTTGAAGCTTTCTTT. This encodes CSVEISYRAVEAFF.